This T cell receptor (beta chain) emerged from a study of blood T cell repertoires in COVID-19. Study background: Sites across the United States, Italy and Spain contributed samples from acute and convalescent COVID-19.

Original processing notes: Cell counts per sample came from amplifying reference gene primers. Measured with immunoSEQ multiplex PCR; TCRdb has only the in-frame clones, and not every one. That table supplies the V and J calls and clone size; D and trimming were determined from the DNA. The table has approximately 190,000 clones, 70% to 90% seen once. Between the trimmed V and J ends, which lost 5 bases and 16 bases, there was a span of 15 bases. The germline gives CDR1 SEHNR, CDR2 FQNEAQ (reference sequence). This CDR3 spans 12 amino acids. This clonotype was obtained from a man aged 60 to 75 with active or convalescent COVID-19. The genes are TRBV7-9 and TRBJ1-6; D is perhaps TRBD1 (6 bases). The sequenced material came from peripheral blood. In DNA, the CDR3 is TGTGCCAGCAGCCCAGACACCGACAGGCTCCACTTT. It is translated as CASSPDTDRLHF.